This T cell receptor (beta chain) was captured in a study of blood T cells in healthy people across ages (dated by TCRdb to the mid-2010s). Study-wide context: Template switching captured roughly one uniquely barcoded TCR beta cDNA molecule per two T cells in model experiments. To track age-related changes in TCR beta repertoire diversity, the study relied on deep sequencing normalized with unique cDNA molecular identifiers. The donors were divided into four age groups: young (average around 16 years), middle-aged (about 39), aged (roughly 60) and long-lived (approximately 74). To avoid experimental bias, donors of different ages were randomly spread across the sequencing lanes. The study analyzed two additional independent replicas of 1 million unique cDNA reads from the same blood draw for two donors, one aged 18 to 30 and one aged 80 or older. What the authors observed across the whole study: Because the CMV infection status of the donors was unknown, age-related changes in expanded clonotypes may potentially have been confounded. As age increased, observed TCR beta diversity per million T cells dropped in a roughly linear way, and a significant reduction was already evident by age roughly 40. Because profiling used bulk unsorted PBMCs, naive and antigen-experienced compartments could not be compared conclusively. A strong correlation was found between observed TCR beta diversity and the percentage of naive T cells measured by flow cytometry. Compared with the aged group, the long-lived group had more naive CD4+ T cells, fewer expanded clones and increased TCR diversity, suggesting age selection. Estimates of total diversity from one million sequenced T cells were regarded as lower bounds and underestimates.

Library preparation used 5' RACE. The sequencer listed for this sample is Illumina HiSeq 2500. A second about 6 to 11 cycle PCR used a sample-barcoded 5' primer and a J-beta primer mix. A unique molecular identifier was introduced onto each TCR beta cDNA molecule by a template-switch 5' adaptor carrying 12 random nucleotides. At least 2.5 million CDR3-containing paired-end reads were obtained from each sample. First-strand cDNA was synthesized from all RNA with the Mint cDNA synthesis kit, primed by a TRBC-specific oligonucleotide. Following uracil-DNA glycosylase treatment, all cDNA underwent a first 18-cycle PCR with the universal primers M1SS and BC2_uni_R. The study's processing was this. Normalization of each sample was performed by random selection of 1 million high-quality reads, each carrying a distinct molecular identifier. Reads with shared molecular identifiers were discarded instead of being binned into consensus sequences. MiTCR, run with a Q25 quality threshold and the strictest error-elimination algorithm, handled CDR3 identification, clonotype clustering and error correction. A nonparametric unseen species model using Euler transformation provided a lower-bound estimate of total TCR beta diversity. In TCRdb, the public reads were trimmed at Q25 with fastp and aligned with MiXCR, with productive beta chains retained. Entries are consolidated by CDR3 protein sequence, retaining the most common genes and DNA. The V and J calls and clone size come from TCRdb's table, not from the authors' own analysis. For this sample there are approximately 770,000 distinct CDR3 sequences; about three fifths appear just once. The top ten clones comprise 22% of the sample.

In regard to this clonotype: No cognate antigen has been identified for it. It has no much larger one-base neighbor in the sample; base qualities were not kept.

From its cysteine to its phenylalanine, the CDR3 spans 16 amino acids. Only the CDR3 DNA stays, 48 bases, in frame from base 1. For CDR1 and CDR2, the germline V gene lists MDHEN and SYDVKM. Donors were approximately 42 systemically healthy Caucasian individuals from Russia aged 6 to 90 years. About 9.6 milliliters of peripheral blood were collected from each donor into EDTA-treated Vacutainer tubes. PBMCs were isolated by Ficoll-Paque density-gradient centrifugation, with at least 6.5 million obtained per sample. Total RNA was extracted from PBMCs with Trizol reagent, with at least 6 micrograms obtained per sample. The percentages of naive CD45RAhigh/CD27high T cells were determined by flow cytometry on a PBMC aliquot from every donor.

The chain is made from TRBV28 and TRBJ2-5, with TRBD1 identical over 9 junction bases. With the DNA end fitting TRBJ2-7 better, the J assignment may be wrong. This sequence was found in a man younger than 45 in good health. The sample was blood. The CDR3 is CASSSPGTGKSTEQYF. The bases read TGTGCCAGCAGTTCTCCCGGGACAGGGAAGTCGACCGAGCAGTACTTC.